What follows is one T cell receptor beta chain and its context. Germline V gene data show CDR1 as MNHEY and CDR2 as SMNVEV (reference sequence). The CDR3 sequence is 13 residues long. V was cut by 2 bases and J by 9 bases, with 8 bases left in between. These data originate in a study of CD8 T cells in Susac syndrome. Study in general: When blood was drawn, patients with Susac syndrome were on intravenous immunoglobulin alone, on corticosteroids, or therapy-naive.

Random-hexamer reverse transcription was applied to about 0.5 to 1 ug RNA. An immunoSEQ multiplex PCR generated amplified TCR beta CDR3 products spanning 54 Vbeta and 13 Jbeta. Using its own MiXCR run on the immunoSEQ multiplex PCR reads, TCRdb lists one record per CDR3 protein. The repertoire includes approximately 100,000 distinct CDR3 sequences, around 94% of them detected once, and roughly 0.43% sits in the top ten. Sequencing was done on a sample of CD8+ T cells from PBMCs. This chain joins TRBV27 and TRBJ1-6; D uncertain. The sequence derives from a human donor with Susac syndrome. The DNA of the CDR3 is TGTGCCAGCAGTTTAGGCTCTGGTTCACCCCTCCACTTT. This encodes CASSLGSGSPLHF.